This T cell receptor (beta chain) was documented in a study of radiotherapy plus CTLA-4 blockade in lung cancer. Findings of the study overall: Blood TCR clones of tumor origin expanded after radiotherapy plus ipilimumab.

The protocol was immunoSEQ multiplex PCR, while the TCRdb copy is restricted to in-frame clones and leaves out a portion. The table includes over 100,000 clones, around 89% detected once. Between the trimmed V and J ends, which lost 0 bases and 4 bases, there was a span of 6 bases. The CDR3 covers 12 residues. Per the germline V gene, CDR1 is GTSNPN and CDR2 is SVGIG (reference sequence). About this clone itself: Antigen unknown.

This TCR was sampled from a human donor with non-small cell lung cancer that progressed on radiotherapy plus ipilimumab. V usage is TRBV30 and J usage is TRBJ1-2; D uncertain. The material sequenced was peripheral blood, taken from a patient treated with radiotherapy plus ipilimumab. CDR3 nucleotides: TGTGCCTGGAGTGTGAGTCGCTATGGCTACACCTTC. This sequence encodes CAWSVSRYGYTF.